These 24 T cell receptor beta chains were all obtained from the same sample, sequenced in a study of cytomegalovirus exposure and HLA in healthy donors. PCR was performed using 60 Vbeta and 13 Jbeta primers. Produced via immunoSEQ multiplex PCR; TCRdb's table is partial and in-frame only. This sample yields about 140,000 clones, of which about 80% are seen a single time; 2% to 2.5% belongs to the top ten. Sequencing used PBMCs. Receptors originate from a woman aged 18-29 years in good health and CMV-seropositive.

The chain recombines TRBV27 with TRBJ2-3, with 8 bases lining up with TRBD1. CDR1 is MNHEY, CDR2 SMNVEV, per germline (reference sequence). The CDR3 spans 14 residues. V lost 8 bases to trimming and J lost 2 bases; unmatched junction nucleotides: 6. Here the CDR3 DNA reads TGTGCCAGCCGGACAGGGCAACCCACAGATACGCAGTATTTT. It encodes CASRTGQPTDTQYF.

Turning to this clone: At one of its ends the junction is not consistent with the germline gene, which may arise from a read error. The J gene is TRBJ2-3, the V gene TRBV7-9; D is unclear. This CDR3 is built from 14 residues. CDR1 and CDR2 from the germline V gene are SEHNR and FQNEAQ (reference sequence). The CDR3 sequence is CSSSFQYPTDTQYF. In DNA, the CDR3 is TGTTCCAGCAGCTTCCAGTATCCCACAGATACGCAGTATTTT.

This clone was detected only a few times. The V gene is TRBV11-2, the J gene TRBJ1-1; 8 bases are a match to TRBD1. Germline V gene sequence: CDR1 SGHAT, CDR2 FQNNGV. The CDR3 sequence is 17 residues long. J gave up 5 bases and V 2 bases, and 13 bases lay outside the gene matches. The CDR3 nucleotides are TGTGCCAGCAGCTTACGCTACGGGGACAGGTACAGAACTGAAGCTTTCTTT. This encodes CASSLRYGDRYRTEAFF.

The chain has TRBV5-8 and TRBJ2-3; 7 bases line up with TRBD1. Trimming removed 6 bases from V and 4 bases from J; junction bases left unmatched: 2. This CDR3 has 12 residues. Germline V CDR1 and CDR2: SGHTS, YDEGEE. CDR3 loop: CASTQGADTQYF. For the CDR3, the DNA is TGTGCCAGCACCCAGGGGGCAGATACGCAGTATTTT.

This clone was seen a single time. The chain is built from TRBV19 and TRBJ1-5; perhaps TRBD1 as D (6 bases). The CDR3 is 13 amino acids. Germline V lookup: CDR1 LNHDA, CDR2 SQIVND (reference sequence). CDR3 nucleotides: TGTGCGGGGGCCAGGGAGAACAATCAGCCCCAGCATTTT. Amino acids: CAGARENNQPQHF.

The V gene is TRBV6-6, the J gene TRBJ2-7, with a possible D match to TRBD1 (5 bases). The V gene's germline CDR1 is MNHNY and CDR2 SVGAGI (reference sequence). The CDR3 runs to 13 residues. Between the trimmed V and J ends, which lost 2 bases and 2 bases, there was a span of 7 bases. This chain's CDR3 is CASSYVQAYEQYF. CDR3 nucleotides: TGTGCCAGCAGTTACGTACAGGCCTACGAGCAGTACTTC.

As for this clone: This sample includes further DNA sequences coding for the same CDR3. This CDR3 is CASSRTTGSYNSPLHF. In DNA form, the CDR3 reads TGTGCCAGTAGTCGGACGACAGGCTCCTATAATTCACCCCTCCACTTT. This rearrangement joins TRBV28 to TRBJ1-6; TRBD1 might be the D (6 bases). Germline V gives CDR1 MDHEN, CDR2 SYDVKM. This CDR3 region has 16 residues. Deletions cut 9 bases from V and 0 bases from J, with 15 bases between. Together with reference TRBV28 and TRBJ1-6, the CDR3 gives the full variable domain: DVKVTQSSRYLVKRTGEKVFLECVQDMDHENMFWYRQDPGLGLRLIYFSYDVKMKEKGDIPEGYSVSREKKERFSLILESASTNQTSMYLCASSRTTGSYNSPLHFGNGTRLTVT.

The chain uses TRBV5-4 and TRBJ1-1; unclear D gene. In germline, CDR1 is SGHNT, CDR2 YYREEE (reference sequence). V was shortened by 2 bases and J by 1 base, with 9 bases between the two germline ends. This CDR3 comprises 14 residues. The CDR3 region is CASSFSPRNTEAFF. The CDR3 DNA is TGTGCCAGCAGCTTCTCTCCCAGGAACACTGAAGCTTTCTTT.

The chain has TRBV6-4 and TRBJ2-3; 8 bases agree with TRBD1. J gave up 5 bases and V 4 bases, and 8 bases lay outside the gene matches. From germline, CDR1 is MRHNA and CDR2 SNTAGT. The CDR3 loop spans 15 amino acids. CDR3 protein: CASSARQGSIDTQYF. The DNA for the CDR3 is TGTGCCAGCAGTGCCCGACAGGGGTCTATAGATACGCAGTATTTT.

The chain links TRBV6-1 to TRBJ2-7, with 7 bases that match TRBD1. CDR3 length: 13 residues. Germline V gene sequence: CDR1 MNHNS, CDR2 SASEGT. Germline trimming cut 7 bases from V and 2 bases from J; bases unmatched to any gene: 5. The CDR3 DNA reads as TGTGCCAGCAACCGGGACAGTACCTACGAGCAGTACTTC. Amino acids: CASNRDSTYEQYF.

This clone was counted once. This sequence joins TRBV7-6 and TRBJ2-3; weak D call: TRBD2 (5 bases). Germline loops: CDR1 SGHVS, CDR2 FNYEAQ. The CDR3 runs 13 residues. The V end was cut by 5 bases, the J end by 3 bases, with 9 bases between. CDR3 DNA sequence: TGTGCCAGCAGCGGAGGTAGGACAGATACGCAGTATTTT. It translates to CASSGGRTDTQYF.

The chain links TRBV25-1 to TRBJ2-2, with 11 bases lining up with TRBD1. CDR3 length: 17 residues. Germline loops: CDR1 MGHDK, CDR2 SYGVNS. Trimming at V came to 3 bases and at J to 6 bases, leaving 9 bases not matched to a gene. The CDR3 region has the DNA TGTGCCAGCAGTGATCCCGGGACAGGGGGTGACGCCGGGGAGCTGTTTTTT. Translating it yields CASSDPGTGGDAGELFF.

The chain couples TRBV29-1 to TRBJ2-1; 15 nucleotides match TRBD2. Germline V lookup: CDR1 SQVTM, CDR2 ANQGSEA. The junction had 6 bases not matched to a gene; V was cut back by 3 bases and J by 9 bases. The CDR3 is made up of 15 amino acids. This CDR3 reads CSVDRTSGGALEQFF. The CDR3 nucleotides are TGCAGCGTTGACCGGACTAGCGGGGGGGCCCTTGAGCAGTTCTTC.

V is TRBV10-3 and J is TRBJ2-1, with D maybe TRBD1 (6 bases). With 3 bases removed from V and 4 bases from J, the gap between germline ends came to 16 bases. Germline-derived CDR1 and CDR2 are ENHRY and SYGVKD. The CDR3 totals 16 residues. The CDR3 nucleotides read TGTGCCATCAGTGAACGTGGGGCAGGGGCATACAATGAGCAGTTCTTC. This codes for CAISERGAGAYNEQFF.

V and J are TRBV6-1 and TRBJ1-2; D is possibly TRBD1 (5 bases). Germline CDR1 MNHNS, CDR2 SASEGT. V shed 5 bases and J shed 7 bases, with 14 bases lying between them. This CDR3 region has 13 residues. The CDR3 DNA follows: TGTGCCAGCAGTCCCCCCCTGGGGGGTGGCTACACCTTC. Translation gives CASSPPLGGGYTF.

This clone has a single count. The V and J genes are TRBV2 and TRBJ1-3; 7 nucleotides line up with TRBD1. The CDR3 loop spans 12 amino acids. Trimming took 6 bases from V and 8 from J; bases not matched to a gene: 4. Germline lookup yields CDR1 SNHLY and CDR2 FYNNEI. The CDR3 protein is CASRNRGHTIYF. The CDR3 DNA is TGTGCCAGCAGGAACAGGGGACACACCATATATTTT.

CDR3 sequence reads: CAWIRPGGDYGYTF. The CDR3 DNA follows: TGTGCCTGGATCAGGCCAGGGGGTGACTATGGCTACACCTTC. V usage is TRBV30 and J usage is TRBJ1-2; 7 bases are a match to TRBD1. With V trimmed by 4 bases and J by 3 bases, 8 bases remained unmatched. CDR3 size: 14 residues. The V gene's germline CDR1 is GTSNPN and CDR2 SVGIG (reference sequence).

The gene calls are TRBV7-8 and TRBJ2-1, with 11 positions matching TRBD2. This CDR3 is built from 16 residues. V lost 1 base, J lost 3 bases, and 2 bases stayed unmatched. The germline V gene has CDR1 SGHVS and CDR2 FQNEAQ. CDR3 in amino acids: CASSLVAGGDYNEQFF. CDR3 bases: TGTGCCAGCAGCTTAGTAGCGGGGGGGGACTACAATGAGCAGTTCTTC.

The rearrangement joins TRBV19 to TRBJ1-6, with 7 bases aligning to TRBD1. CDR1 is LNHDA and CDR2 is SQIVND in the germline V gene (reference sequence). This CDR3 has 15 residues. Losses at the gene ends were 6 bases for V and 7 bases for J; bases not matched to a gene: 9. The CDR3 loop is CASRVPGQRNSPLHF. Here the CDR3 DNA reads TGTGCCAGTAGGGTTCCGGGACAGAGGAATTCACCCCTCCACTTT. Full variable domain (rest looked up from reference TRBV19 and TRBJ1-6): DGGITQSPKYLFRKEGQNVTLSCEQNLNHDAMYWYRQDPGQGLRLIYYSQIVNDFQKGDIAEGYSVSREKKESFPLTVTSAQKNPTAFYLCASRVPGQRNSPLHFGNGTRLTVT.

The chain combines TRBV27 with TRBJ2-2, with 10 positions matching TRBD2. Germline V lookup: CDR1 MNHEY, CDR2 SMNVEV (reference sequence). The CDR3 loop spans 15 amino acids. The J segment lost 1 base and the V segment lost 7 bases, leaving 3 bases of the junction unmatched. The CDR3 spells CASNERGGNTGELFF. Here the CDR3 DNA reads TGTGCCAGCAATGAGCGGGGGGGGAACACCGGGGAGCTGTTTTTT.

The rearrangement uses TRBV28 and TRBJ2-7; possible D gene TRBD2, 6 bases. The V and J ends lost 3 bases and 6 bases respectively, with 15 bases between them. The length of the CDR3 is 14 residues. The V gene's germline CDR1 is MDHEN and CDR2 SYDVKM. CDR3 nucleotide sequence: TGTGCCAGCAGTTTTTCCGGAGGGGTGAGCGAGCAGTACTTC. This translates into CASSFSGGVSEQYF.

This rearrangement joins TRBV6-6 to TRBJ1-2; D call uncertain. Germline V gene sequence: CDR1 MNHNY, CDR2 SVGAGI (reference sequence). The CDR3 totals 12 residues. V shed 6 bases and J shed 8 bases, with 13 bases lying between them. CDR3 in DNA: TGTGCCAGCAGCCCTGCGGAACTCGGCTACACCTTC. This encodes CASSPAELGYTF.

The chain employs TRBV29-1 and TRBJ2-7; no definite D call. The CDR3 is made up of 14 amino acids. With 7 bases removed from V and 3 bases from J, the gap between germline ends came to 19 bases. CDR1 is SQVTM and CDR2 is ANQGSEA in the germline V gene. DNA for the CDR3: TGCAGCGCGCTTATTGGAGTTGGAATCTACGAGCAGTACTTC. Residues: CSALIGVGIYEQYF.

For this clone: Other DNA sequences in the same sample also yield this CDR3. V is TRBV11-2 and J is TRBJ2-1, with 8 positions matching TRBD1. The CDR3 covers 18 residues. The V gene end was trimmed by 0 bases and the J gene end by 2 bases; junction bases not matched to a gene: 9. Germline V gene data show CDR1 as SGHAT and CDR2 as FQNNGV. CDR3: CASSLDGRQGYPYNEQFF. The CDR3 bases are TGTGCCAGCAGCTTAGATGGGAGACAGGGGTACCCCTACAATGAGCAGTTCTTC.